The source of this TCR beta chain is a study of control samples from healthy donors and cancer patients. Produced via immunoSEQ multiplex PCR; TCRdb's table is partial and in-frame only. The repertoire holds 45,000 to 55,000 clones, with 85% to 95% as singletons. Germline V CDR1 and CDR2: MDHEN, SYDVKM. With 3 bases removed from V and 4 bases from J, the gap between germline ends came to 12 bases. There are 15 residues in the CDR3. The V and J genes are TRBV28 and TRBJ1-4, with D perhaps matching TRBD1 (5 bases). This TCR came from a man aged 30-40 years in good health. Sequenced material: blood. The CDR3 is CASSFGGGSNEKLFF. As DNA, the CDR3 is TGTGCCAGCAGTTTTGGGGGAGGGAGTAATGAAAAACTGTTTTTT.